These 27 T cell receptor beta chains originate from one sample sequenced in a study of T cells in Graves' hyperthyroidism and ophthalmopathy. Researchers took RNA transcripts and amplified the TCR beta CDR3 regions from them. HTBI primers drove first-round RT-PCR of the TCR CDR3. TCRdb used MiXCR to reprocess the multiplex PCR reads, holding one entry per CDR3 protein. The sample shows roughly 720,000 distinct CDR3 sequences, 17% of them seen only once. The sequenced material came from blood. Receptors were obtained from a man in his forties or fifties with Graves' hyperthyroidism.

The gene calls are TRBV6-1 and TRBJ1-5; D is uncertain. Germline V CDR1 and CDR2: MNHNS, SASEGT. Trimming pared 5 bases from V and 9 bases from J, leaving 20 bases between. The CDR3 extends over 15 amino acids. CDR3 residues: CASSPGQASAGPQHF. The CDR3 DNA reads TGTGCCAGCAGTCCGGGTCAAGCCTCGGCTGGGCCCCAGCATTTT.

In this sample, this clonotype turned up many times. The chain recombines TRBV2 with TRBJ1-1; D is ambiguous. This CDR3 contains 11 residues. Per the germline V gene, CDR1 is SNHLY and CDR2 is FYNNEI. V was trimmed by 7 bases and J by 7 bases, leaving 10 bases between them. CDR3 nucleotide sequence: TGTGCCAGCAACAGCGACCTTGAAGCTTTCTTT. This translates into CASNSDLEAFF.

The chain combines TRBV6-1 with TRBJ2-1; 12 bases are shared with TRBD2. CDR1 MNHNS and CDR2 SASEGT come from the germline V gene. Trimming at V came to 7 bases and at J to 3 bases, leaving 4 bases not matched to a gene. The CDR3 has 15 amino acids. In DNA form, the CDR3 reads TGTGCCAGCACCCAACTAGCGGGAGGCTACAATGAGCAGTTCTTC. Translated, it gives CASTQLAGGYNEQFF.

The CDR3 spells CASSEQPSTDTQYF. DNA of the CDR3: TGTGCCAGCAGTGAACAGCCGAGCACAGATACGCAGTATTTT. J is TRBJ2-3 and V is TRBV2; the D is unclear. This CDR3 spans 14 amino acids. The V end lost 2 bases, the J end lost 0 bases, and 6 bases lay between the germline ends. CDR1 SNHLY and CDR2 FYNNEI come from the germline V gene.

This clonotype showed up just a few times. The rearrangement links TRBV7-9 to TRBJ1-5; D might be TRBD1 (6 bases). The CDR3 length is 15 residues. In germline, CDR1 is SEHNR, CDR2 FQNEAQ (reference sequence). Trimming took off 5 bases at V and 4 bases at J, with 15 bases between the two ends. This CDR3 reads CASSADGQRNQPQHF. The CDR3, as DNA: TGTGCCAGCAGCGCGGATGGACAGCGAAATCAGCCCCAGCATTTT.

This clonotype occurred many times. The chain combines TRBV19 with TRBJ1-1, with D possibly matching TRBD1 (5 bases). The V and J ends lost 4 bases and 1 base respectively, with 13 bases between them. The CDR3 is made up of 15 amino acids. Germline V gene data show CDR1 as LNHDA and CDR2 as SQIVND (reference sequence). The CDR3 coding sequence is TGTGCCAGTAGTAGTACCGGGGCCGCGAACACTGAAGCTTTCTTT. It translates to CASSSTGAANTEAFF.

In its sample, this clonotype was seen many times. The chain joins TRBV5-8 to TRBJ2-7, with D unresolved. The CDR3 contains 15 residues. V dropped 0 bases and J dropped 0 bases, with 10 bases sitting between them. The germline CDR1 and CDR2 sequences are SGHTS and YDEGEE. This CDR3 reads CASSLVGMSSYEQYF. CDR3 nucleotide sequence: TGTGCCAGCAGCTTGGTCGGCATGAGCTCCTACGAGCAGTACTTC.

This clonotype was counted only a few times. This sequence joins TRBV29-1 and TRBJ2-3; the match to TRBD1 covers 9 bases. The CDR3 totals 14 residues. Trimming at V came to 6 bases and at J to 0 bases, leaving 4 bases not matched to a gene. CDR1 is SQVTM, CDR2 ANQGSEA, per germline. CDR3 sequence: CSVGTGLSTDTQYF. CDR3 coding DNA: TGCAGCGTGGGGACAGGGTTAAGCACAGATACGCAGTATTTT.

The rearrangement joins TRBV24-1 to TRBJ2-5, with 13 nucleotides matching TRBD2. The germline V gene encodes CDR1 KGHDR and CDR2 SFDVKD. The CDR3 loop spans 17 amino acids. V was clipped by 4 bases and J by 9 bases; unmatched bases: 13. The CDR3 region is CATSDPNPGTSGRAQYF. The CDR3 nucleotides are TGTGCCACCAGTGACCCTAATCCCGGTACTAGCGGGAGGGCCCAGTACTTC.

Many counts were recorded for this clonotype. The chain has TRBV28 and TRBJ1-1; no clear D. Germline V lookup: CDR1 MDHEN, CDR2 SYDVKM. Trimming pared 3 bases from V and 7 bases from J, leaving 18 bases between. The CDR3 runs 15 residues. DNA for the CDR3: TGTGCCAGCAGTTTTAAGGGCTCTTGGAGGGATGAAGCTTTCTTT. Encoded protein: CASSFKGSWRDEAFF.

This clonotype was observed once. The gene calls are TRBV11-2 and TRBJ2-3, with TRBD2 matching over 11 bases. The germline gives CDR1 SGHAT, CDR2 FQNNGV. The trim removed 3 bases at V and 4 bases at J, leaving 6 bases unmatched. The CDR3 has 16 residues. In nucleotides, the CDR3 is TGTGCCAGCAGCTTGACTAGCGGGAATTATGCAGATACGCAGTATTTT. The encoded protein is CASSLTSGNYADTQYF.

This clonotype was counted only a few times. The rearrangement uses TRBV28 and TRBJ1-5; 7 bases align to TRBD1. The CDR3 spans 13 residues. Trimming cost V 10 bases and J 9 bases; bases outside gene matches: 12. The V gene's germline CDR1 is MDHEN and CDR2 SYDVKM. CDR3 nucleotides: TGTGCCACCAGGGGGGCCCTCAAAGGGCCCCAGCATTTT. Amino acid sequence: CATRGALKGPQHF.

This clonotype has at least ten counts. This sequence joins TRBV11-2 and TRBJ1-1; TRBD1 might be the D (6 bases). Trimming shortened V by 0 bases and J by 1 base, and 9 bases separated the two germline ends. There are 15 residues in the CDR3. Looked up from germline, CDR1 is SGHAT and CDR2 is FQNNGV. CDR3 residues: CASSLEYRENTEAFF. The CDR3 nucleotides read TGTGCCAGCAGCTTAGAGTACAGGGAGAACACTGAAGCTTTCTTT.

This clonotype was observed a few times. The V gene is TRBV28, the J gene TRBJ2-7, with 7 bases lining up with TRBD1. Germline trimming cut 4 bases from V and 5 bases from J; bases unmatched to any gene: 8. The CDR3 is made up of 14 amino acids. Germline lookup yields CDR1 MDHEN and CDR2 SYDVKM. The CDR3 reads CASSSPGGRNEQYF. CDR3 sequence (DNA): TGTGCCAGCAGTTCCCCAGGGGGTAGGAACGAGCAGTACTTC.

The chain combines TRBV27 with TRBJ1-5; D is unresolved. CDR3 length: 14 amino acids. CDR1 is MNHEY and CDR2 is SMNVEV in the germline V gene (reference sequence). The germline V and J ends were trimmed by 6 bases and 4 bases, with 13 bases remaining between them. This CDR3 reads CASSPGPLNQPQHF. The CDR3 nucleotides are TGTGCCAGCAGCCCTGGACCCTTGAATCAGCCCCAGCATTTT.

This clonotype occurred many times. The rearrangement links TRBV6-1 to TRBJ2-3; possible D gene TRBD1, 6 bases. Looked up from germline, CDR1 is MNHNS and CDR2 is SASEGT. CDR3 length: 15 residues. The V and J ends lost 3 bases and 2 bases respectively, with 12 bases between them. Here the CDR3 reads CASSDRGTSTDTQYF. The CDR3 nucleotides are TGTGCCAGCAGTGACAGGGGAACTTCCACAGATACGCAGTATTTT.

Worth noting for this clonotype: A single base separates this from a much larger clone, so it may be a read error. The rearrangement links TRBV7-8 to TRBJ2-7, with 8 bases aligning to TRBD2. CDR1 and CDR2 from the germline V gene are SGHVS and FQNEAQ. There are 16 residues in the CDR3. The CDR3 loop is CTSSLILPGGPYEQYF. The CDR3 coding sequence is TGTACCAGCAGCTTAATTCTTCCGGGAGGGCCCTACGAGCAGTACTTC.

The table lists this clonotype with many counts. CDR3 residues: CASSSNRDGYTF. The CDR3 DNA sequence: TGTGCCAGCAGCTCCAACAGGGACGGCTACACCTTC. The genes are TRBV13 and TRBJ1-2; D perhaps matches TRBD1 (6 bases). The CDR3 covers 12 residues. Germline CDR1 and CDR2: PRHDT and FYEKMQ (reference sequence). Trimming removed 4 bases from V and 8 bases from J, with 11 bases in between.

The chain combines TRBV28 with TRBJ1-2; the D is unclear. The germline V gene encodes CDR1 MDHEN and CDR2 SYDVKM. V lost 2 bases to trimming and J lost 8 bases, with 12 bases between them. This CDR3 has 13 residues. The CDR3 DNA follows: TGTGCCAGCAGTTTAGAGAGGCGATGGGGCTACACCTTC. Protein: CASSLERRWGYTF.

This sequence joins TRBV28 and TRBJ1-5; a possible D gene is TRBD1 (5 bases). V was trimmed by 4 bases and J by 6 bases, leaving 16 bases between them. The CDR3 consists of 15 residues. CDR1 and CDR2 from the germline V gene are MDHEN and SYDVKM. CDR3 coding DNA: TGTGCCAGCAGTTGGGGGACGGTCAGTAGTCAGCCCCAGCATTTT. This gives the protein CASSWGTVSSQPQHF. Full variable domain (outside the CDR3, taken from reference TRBV28 and TRBJ1-5): DVKVTQSSRYLVKRTGEKVFLECVQDMDHENMFWYRQDPGLGLRLIYFSYDVKMKEKGDIPEGYSVSREKKERFSLILESASTNQTSMYLCASSWGTVSSQPQHFGDGTRLSIL.

This clonotype was detected a few times. V gene TRBV27 combines with J gene TRBJ1-3; D is undetermined. The V end was cut by 2 bases, the J end by 2 bases, with 19 bases between. Germline V CDR1 and CDR2: MNHEY, SMNVEV (reference sequence). CDR3 size: 18 residues. CDR3 DNA sequence: TGTGCCAGCAGTTTAACTTCCCCGAACTTCGGTACTGGAAACACCATATATTTT. As protein: CASSLTSPNFGTGNTIYF.

This chain joins TRBV28 and TRBJ2-4; weak D call: TRBD2 (6 bases). The length of the CDR3 is 14 residues. The germline V and J ends were trimmed by 4 bases and 9 bases, with 16 bases remaining between them. Germline-derived CDR1 and CDR2 are MDHEN and SYDVKM. CDR3 sequence reads: CASSSPGLPIIQYF. The CDR3 region has the DNA TGTGCCAGCAGTTCACCGGGACTCCCGATCATTCAGTACTTC.

This clonotype showed up just a few times. This chain links TRBV20-1 with TRBJ1-2; no reliable D call. CDR1 is DFQATT and CDR2 is SNEGSKA in the germline V gene (reference sequence). With 0 bases removed from V and 7 bases from J, the gap between germline ends came to 12 bases. The CDR3 runs 13 residues. The CDR3 DNA reads TGCAGTGCTAGAGATCACGGGCAGCTTGGCTACACCTTC. It is translated as CSARDHGQLGYTF.

This clonotype turned up a few times. The genes are TRBV2 and TRBJ2-3; weak D call: TRBD2 (6 bases). The length of the CDR3 is 15 residues. Germline V gene data show CDR1 as SNHLY and CDR2 as FYNNEI. The V and J ends lost 11 bases and 3 bases respectively, with 21 bases between them. CDR3 amino acids: CAGTDGSLITDTQYF. CDR3 nucleotide sequence: TGTGCCGGCACCGACGGGAGCCTTATAACAGATACGCAGTATTTT.

This clonotype came up many times. CDR3 coding DNA: TGTGCCTGCCCGGGAGGAGGGCGGCAAACTGAAGCTTTCTTT. This codes for CACPGGGRQTEAFF. V usage is TRBV30 and J usage is TRBJ1-1; D unresolved. CDR3 length: 14 residues. Germline lookup yields CDR1 GTSNPN and CDR2 SVGIG (reference sequence). With 6 bases removed from V and 5 bases from J, the gap between germline ends came to 19 bases.

In this sample, this clonotype turned up a few times. The V gene is TRBV20-1, the J gene TRBJ1-1, with D possibly matching TRBD1 (5 bases). V dropped 5 bases and J dropped 4 bases, with 11 bases sitting between them. The germline V gene encodes CDR1 DFQATT and CDR2 SNEGSKA (reference sequence). This CDR3 has 12 amino acids. The CDR3: CSASGPVTEAFF. The CDR3 region has the DNA TGCAGTGCTTCGGGACCGGTCACTGAAGCTTTCTTT.

This clonotype has at least ten counts. The V call is TRBV6-2 or TRBV6-3, the J call TRBJ2-3; 12 bases are a match to TRBD2. Trimming cost V 2 bases and J 0 bases; bases outside gene matches: 12. This CDR3 is built from 20 residues. Germline V gene sequence: CDR1 MNHEY, CDR2 SVGEGT. CDR3 residues: CASSYPSRGTSGLSTDTQYF. For the CDR3, the DNA is TGTGCCAGCAGTTACCCGAGCCGAGGGACTAGCGGGCTCAGCACAGATACGCAGTATTTT.